Listed here are 32 T cell receptor beta chains from one sample, sequenced in a study of human T cells and chemical hapten exposure. TCRdb reprocessed the RACE reads via MiXCR and lists one record per CDR3 protein. The sample lists 350,000 to 450,000 distinct CDR3 sequences; 4% to 6% were seen once. Described time point: pre-sensitization, week 0. Treatment noted: therapeutic diphenylcyclopropenone sensitization with weekly scalp DPC. Specimen: whole blood, collected in connection with sensitization to the hapten diphenylcyclopropenone (DPC). All receptors come from a woman in her forties or fifties with alopecia areata. Some clones in this sample may be carry-over from other donors' samples.

The rearrangement joins TRBV27 to TRBJ2-2, with 8 bases matching TRBD1. The CDR3 length is 15 residues. Germline V gene data show CDR1 as MNHEY and CDR2 as SMNVEV (reference sequence). V lost 6 bases and J lost 2; bases outside the gene matches: 5. CDR3 nucleotides: TGTGCCAGCAGACGTGGACAGGGCAACACCGGGGAGCTGTTTTTT. Its protein product is CASRRGQGNTGELFF.

The table lists this clonotype with many counts. The chain combines TRBV20-1 with TRBJ1-1; a possible D gene is TRBD1 (6 bases). V was pared by 5 bases and J by 5 bases, with 15 bases between. Germline V CDR1 and CDR2: DFQATT, SNEGSKA (reference sequence). This CDR3 is 13 amino acids long. CDR3 bases: TGCAGTGCTCCAACAGGGAGAGGGACTGAAGCTTTCTTT. Protein product: CSAPTGRGTEAFF.

This clonotype was counted many times. The chain is built from TRBV27 and TRBJ1-1, with D possibly being TRBD1 (6 bases). CDR1 MNHEY and CDR2 SMNVEV come from the germline V gene (reference sequence). Deletions cut 0 bases from V and 0 bases from J, with 11 bases between. This CDR3 comprises 16 residues. The CDR3 bases are TGTGCCAGCAGTTTATCGTGGAGGGGGATGAACACTGAAGCTTTCTTT. This translates into CASSLSWRGMNTEAFF.

The chain combines TRBV7-2 with TRBJ1-4; D is undetermined. The germline V gene has CDR1 SGHTA and CDR2 FQGNSA. The length of the CDR3 is 16 residues. V was shortened by 5 bases and J by 0 bases, with 13 bases between the two germline ends. As DNA, the CDR3 is TGTGCCAGCAGCCCCCTCCCGGGCGCAACTAATGAAAAACTGTTTTTT. The encoded protein is CASSPLPGATNEKLFF.

This chain links TRBV14 with TRBJ2-7, with D perhaps TRBD2 (7 bases). Deletions cut 4 bases from V and 4 bases from J, with 11 bases between. Looked up from germline, CDR1 is SGHDN and CDR2 is FVKESK. The CDR3 consists of 13 residues. The CDR3 coding sequence is TGTGCCAGCAGCCGACGGGGGGCTTACGAGCAGTACTTC. It specifies CASSRRGAYEQYF.

This clonotype appeared many times. The chain links TRBV12-3 or TRBV12-4 to TRBJ2-1; 13 bases align to TRBD2. V shed 5 bases and J 8 bases; nucleotides not matched to a gene: 6. CDR3 length: 15 amino acids. CDR3 nucleotides: TGTGCCAGCAGTACTACTAGCGGGGGGGCTGATGAGCAGTTCTTC. This gives the protein CASSTTSGGADEQFF.

This clonotype was counted ten times or more. The V call is TRBV2, the J call TRBJ1-1; the D gene is possibly TRBD1 (5 bases). From germline, CDR1 is SNHLY and CDR2 FYNNEI. The CDR3 runs to 15 residues. V gave up 5 bases and J gave up 3 bases, with 16 bases separating them. In DNA, the CDR3 is TGTGCCAGCAGTCCCCGGCCTCGAGGGGACACTGAAGCTTTCTTT. Its translation is CASSPRPRGDTEAFF.

This clonotype was counted ten times or more. This rearrangement joins TRBV20-1 to TRBJ1-6; possibly TRBD1 for D (5 bases). Germline V gene sequence: CDR1 DFQATT, CDR2 SNEGSKA (reference sequence). CDR3 size: 12 residues. V lost 5 bases and J lost 7, with 9 bases in between. The CDR3 here is CSAGEGNSPLHF. CDR3 nucleotides: TGCAGTGCTGGCGAGGGGAATTCACCCCTCCACTTT.

This clonotype showed up many times. Lacking the conserved final phenylalanine or tryptophan, this CDR3 likely reflects a read error. No DNA is shown, since the ends of the CDR3 on it are uncertain; the CDR3 is the one TCRdb lists. The V and J genes are TRBV25-1 and TRBJ2-7; TRBD2 is taken as the D call from the table, unchecked against the DNA. The CDR3 is made up of 10 amino acids, end residues included. Germline V gene data show CDR1 as MGHDK and CDR2 as SYGVNS. CDR3 loop: CASSEYLGRP.

This clonotype was detected ten times or more. The gene calls are TRBV4-2 and TRBJ2-1; TRBD2 agrees at 13 bases. Germline CDR1 reads LGHNA; CDR2 reads YNFKEQ. Trimming cost V 4 bases and J 8 bases; bases outside gene matches: 5. The CDR3 consists of 15 residues. The CDR3 DNA reads TGTGCCAGCAGCCGGACTAGCGGGAGTCGGGATGAGCAGTTCTTC. It specifies CASSRTSGSRDEQFF.

The chain joins TRBV21-1 to TRBJ1-3; TRBD1 is taken as the D call from the table, unchecked against the DNA. TRBV21-1 is a pseudogene segment. This CDR3 has 15 residues. CDR3 sequence reads: CASSKVGGPGNTIYF. DNA for the CDR3: TGTGCCAGCAGCAAAGTGGGGGGCCCTGGAAACACCATATATTTT.

To note about this clonotype: A much bigger clone sits one base away, suggesting this may be a read error. This sequence joins TRBV13 and TRBJ2-7, with TRBD1 matching over 7 bases. V lost 5 bases to trimming and J lost 2 bases; unmatched junction nucleotides: 3. Germline-derived CDR1 and CDR2 are PRHDT and FYEKMQ (reference sequence). The CDR3 has 13 amino acids. The CDR3 here is CASSMGQTYEQYF. In DNA form, the CDR3 reads TGTGCCAGCAGCATGGGACAGACCTACGAGCAGTACTTC.

The chain has TRBV9 and TRBJ1-5; the D gene is possibly TRBD1 (5 bases). Germline V gene data show CDR1 as SGDLS and CDR2 as YYNGEE. The CDR3 extends over 15 amino acids. The ends were cut back, 1 base at V and 0 bases at J, with 8 bases in the middle. The CDR3: CASSVQGLSNQPQHF. CDR3 bases: TGTGCCAGCAGCGTACAGGGACTTAGCAATCAGCCCCAGCATTTT.

This clonotype has at least ten counts. The V call is TRBV7-2, the J call TRBJ1-1; tentatively, D is TRBD1 (6 bases). Germline CDR1 and CDR2: SGHTA and FQGNSA. The V end was cut by 3 bases, the J end by 4 bases, with 9 bases between. The CDR3 has 13 amino acids. The CDR3 reads CASSFKGGTEAFF. The CDR3, as DNA: TGTGCCAGCAGCTTTAAGGGGGGCACTGAAGCTTTCTTT.

This clonotype has more than one count but fewer than ten. The chain couples TRBV12-3 or TRBV12-4 to TRBJ2-1, with 14 bases that match TRBD2. V lost 5 bases, J lost 7 bases, and 4 bases stayed unmatched. The CDR3 has 15 residues. The CDR3 loop is CASSLRTSGGNEQFF. As DNA, the CDR3 is TGTGCCAGCAGTCTCCGGACTAGCGGGGGGAATGAGCAGTTCTTC.

The chain recombines TRBV10-3 with TRBJ1-2; TRBD1 agrees at 7 bases. The CDR3 sequence is 16 residues long. CDR1 is ENHRY, CDR2 SYGVKD, per germline. The trim removed 0 bases at V and 2 bases at J, leaving 6 bases unmatched. CDR3 protein: CAISESRGQRNYGYTF. The CDR3 DNA follows: TGTGCCATCAGTGAGTCAAGGGGACAGCGCAACTATGGCTACACCTTC.

CDR3 residues: CSARPSTDSNQPQHF. The CDR3, as DNA: TGCAGTGCTAGACCATCTACCGATAGCAATCAGCCCCAGCATTTT. The V call is TRBV20-1, the J call TRBJ1-5; no reliable D call. CDR3 length equals 15 residues. Trimming removed 2 bases from V and 0 bases from J, with 11 bases in between. Germline V gene sequence: CDR1 DFQATT, CDR2 SNEGSKA (reference sequence).

The chain recombines TRBV20-1 with TRBJ2-2; weak D call: TRBD2 (5 bases). Germline CDR1 is DFQATT and CDR2 is SNEGSKA (reference sequence). This CDR3 is 15 amino acids long. The V and J ends lost 1 base and 2 bases respectively, with 11 bases between them. CDR3 amino acids: CSARAAGRNTGELFF. In nucleotides, the CDR3 is TGCAGTGCTAGAGCGGCGGGTCGTAACACCGGGGAGCTGTTTTTT.

The chain carries TRBV23-1 and TRBJ1-5, with D possibly matching TRBD1 (5 bases). TRBV23-1 is assigned to the ORF class and has an uncertain function. The CDR3 has 17 amino acids. V dropped 3 bases and J dropped 0 bases, with 15 bases sitting between them. CDR3: CASSQGRTQNSNQPQHF. In nucleotides, the CDR3 is TGCGCCAGCAGTCAGGGCAGGACACAAAATAGCAATCAGCCCCAGCATTTT.

The V call is TRBV6-5, the J call TRBJ1-2, with a possible D match to TRBD1 (6 bases). V was cut by 7 bases and J by 4 bases, with 16 bases left in between. There are 14 residues in the CDR3. Germline-derived CDR1 and CDR2 are MNHEY and SVGAGI. Here the CDR3 DNA reads TGTGCCAGCAATACAGGGTTTGACGGCTATGGCTACACCTTC. This translates into CASNTGFDGYGYTF.

This clonotype was seen repeatedly, ten times or more. The chain recombines TRBV13 with TRBJ2-5; D is uncertain. Germline V gene lookup returns CDR1 PRHDT and CDR2 FYEKMQ (reference sequence). The ends were cut back, 0 bases at V and 4 bases at J, with 6 bases in the middle. This CDR3 region has 13 residues. This chain's CDR3 is CASSLGKRETQYF. DNA for the CDR3: TGTGCCAGCAGCTTAGGAAAACGAGAGACCCAGTACTTC.

This clonotype was found many times. This chain connects TRBV6-6 to TRBJ2-7; a possible D gene is TRBD2 (7 bases). CDR3 length equals 11 residues. Trimming pared 8 bases from V and 7 bases from J, leaving 12 bases between. Per germline, CDR1 MNHNY and CDR2 SVGAGI (reference sequence). The CDR3 nucleotides are TGTGCCAGCTGGAGGGGGGGGGAGCAGTACTTC. The encoded protein is CASWRGGEQYF.

This clonotype appeared many times. The CDR3 bases are TGTGCCAGCAACAAAAAAGGGGCTGGGAACACTGAAGCTTTCTTT. It yields the protein CASNKKGAGNTEAFF. The chain couples TRBV12-3 or TRBV12-4 to TRBJ1-1; D might be TRBD1 (5 bases). The CDR3 is 15 amino acids. Trimming pared 7 bases from V and 1 base from J, leaving 16 bases between.

The J gene is TRBJ1-4, the V gene TRBV5-5; no clear D. Germline values: CDR1 SGHKS, CDR2 YYEKEE (reference sequence). The CDR3 sequence is 16 residues long. Trimming took 1 base from V and 0 from J, leaving 10 bases between them. CDR3 loop: CASSLRAAATNEKLFF. CDR3 nucleotide sequence: TGTGCCAGCAGCTTGAGAGCAGCTGCAACTAATGAAAAACTGTTTTTT.

This clonotype was observed many times. The chain uses TRBV7-6 and TRBJ2-1; TRBD2 agrees at 12 bases. Trimming took 5 bases from V and 0 from J; bases not matched to a gene: 14. This CDR3 is 20 amino acids long. Germline assignment: CDR1 SGHVS and CDR2 FNYEAQ. CDR3 in DNA: TGTGCCAGCAGCCCCGGCCTACTAGCGGGGGGCCTTAACTCCTACAATGAGCAGTTCTTC. It codes for CASSPGLLAGGLNSYNEQFF.

The rearrangement joins TRBV6-1 to TRBJ2-7, with 11 bases fitting TRBD1. Germline V gene sequence: CDR1 MNHNS, CDR2 SASEGT. This CDR3 spans 15 amino acids. V shed 7 bases and J 1 base; nucleotides not matched to a gene: 6. The CDR3 DNA reads TGTGCCAGCAAGAGTGGACAGGGGGCGTCCTACGAGCAGTACTTC. It yields the protein CASKSGQGASYEQYF.

In this sample, this clonotype turned up a few times. This chain joins TRBV15 and TRBJ1-2; perhaps TRBD1 as D (6 bases). From germline, CDR1 is LNHNV and CDR2 YYDKDF (reference sequence). The V end was cut by 0 bases, the J end by 3 bases, with 11 bases between. The CDR3 length is 15 residues. CDR3 sequence: CATSREGGGDYGYTF. The CDR3 coding sequence is TGTGCCACCAGCAGAGAAGGAGGGGGGGACTATGGCTACACCTTC.

V usage is TRBV7-8 and J usage is TRBJ2-6; 11 bases are a match to TRBD2. Per the germline V gene, CDR1 is SGHVS and CDR2 is FQNEAQ. The CDR3 totals 19 residues. The V and J ends lost 4 bases and 1 base, in that order; junction bases with no gene match: 9. CDR3 in DNA: TGTGCCAGCAGCTCGAGAACTAGCGGGAGCTGGTCTGGGGCCAACGTCCTGACTTTC. It codes for CASSSRTSGSWSGANVLTF.

This clonotype was recorded at least ten times. The chain joins TRBV6-5 to TRBJ2-7; 9 bases agree with TRBD1. CDR3 length: 17 residues. Trimming at V came to 5 bases and at J to 0 bases, leaving 11 bases not matched to a gene. Germline-derived CDR1 and CDR2 are MNHEY and SVGAGI. The CDR3 DNA reads TGTGCCAGCAGTCCAATCGCTGGGACAGGGAGCTCCTACGAGCAGTACTTC. It is translated as CASSPIAGTGSSYEQYF.

This clonotype was seen more than once but under ten times. The J gene is TRBJ1-1, the V gene TRBV7-9; D is unclear. CDR1 is SEHNR, CDR2 FQNEAQ, per germline (reference sequence). Between the trimmed V and J ends, which lost 1 base and 11 bases, there was a span of 14 bases. CDR3 length equals 13 residues. CDR3: CASSLVGSSDAFF. The CDR3 DNA reads TGTGCCAGCAGCTTAGTTGGGTCGTCAGACGCTTTCTTT.

This clonotype came up many times. This chain joins TRBV6-5 and TRBJ1-1; D gene unclear. Trimming took 2 bases from V and 0 from J, leaving 4 bases between them. The CDR3 runs 13 residues. CDR1 MNHEY and CDR2 SVGAGI come from the germline V gene. The CDR3 sequence is CASSYEMNTEAFF. The CDR3 region has the DNA TGTGCCAGCAGTTACGAGATGAACACTGAAGCTTTCTTT.

The CDR3 sequence is CASSQVLLAGGPHEQFF. As DNA, the CDR3 is TGTGCCAGCAGCCAAGTCTTACTAGCGGGGGGGCCACATGAGCAGTTCTTC. This chain joins TRBV3-1 and TRBJ2-1, with TRBD2 matching over 13 bases. The CDR3 runs 17 residues. The J segment lost 8 bases and the V segment lost 1 base, leaving 8 bases of the junction unmatched. Germline CDR1 and CDR2: LGHDT and YNNKEL (reference sequence).